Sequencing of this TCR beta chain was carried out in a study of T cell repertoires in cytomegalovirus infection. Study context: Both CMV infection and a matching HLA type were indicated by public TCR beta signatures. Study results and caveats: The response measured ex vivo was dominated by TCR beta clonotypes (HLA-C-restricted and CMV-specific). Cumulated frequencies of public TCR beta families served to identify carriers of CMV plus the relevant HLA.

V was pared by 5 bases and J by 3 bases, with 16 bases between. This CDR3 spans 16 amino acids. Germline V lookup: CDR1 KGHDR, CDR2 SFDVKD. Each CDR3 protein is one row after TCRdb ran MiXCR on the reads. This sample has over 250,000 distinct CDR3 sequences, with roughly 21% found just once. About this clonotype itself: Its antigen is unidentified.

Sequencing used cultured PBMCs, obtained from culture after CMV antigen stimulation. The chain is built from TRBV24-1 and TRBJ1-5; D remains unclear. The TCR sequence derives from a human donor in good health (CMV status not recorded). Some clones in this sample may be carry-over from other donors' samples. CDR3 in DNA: TGTGCCACCAGTGCCGGGGATCAAGTATACAATCAGCCCCAGCATTTT. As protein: CATSAGDQVYNQPQHF.